Listed below are T cell receptor beta chains from one sample, sequenced in a study of early stage breast cancer tumors. TCRdb's table, derived via immunoSEQ multiplex PCR, lists solely in-frame clones and lacks some. The sample shows tens of thousands of clones, 78% of them seen only once. Sequencing input: blood. The source is a person in their 40s with breast cancer. The CDR3 runs from the conserved cysteine through the conserved F or W. The order of the fields is clone size, D gene, J gene, V gene, CDR3 DNA, CDR3 protein. D genes are given only for firm matches. Clone sizes are given selectively: once, few, many, or a class where the clone is expanded.

clone_size: few; d_call: TRBD1; j_call: TRBJ2-7; v_call: TRBV30; cdr3_nt: TGTGCCTGGAGGGACAGGGGCGCCTACGAGCAGTACTTC; cdr3_aa: CAWRDRGAYEQYF
clone_size: NA; d_call: TRBD2; j_call: TRBJ2-3; v_call: TRBV5-1; cdr3_nt: TGCGCCAGCAGCCTCGGGACTAGCGGTACCGGTCCCGATACGCAGTATTTT; cdr3_aa: CASSLGTSGTGPDTQYF
clone_size: once; d_call: NA; j_call: TRBJ2-5; v_call: TRBV6-1; cdr3_nt: TGTGCCAGCAGTGAAGCGGACGGAGGGACAGAGACCCAGTACTTC; cdr3_aa: CASSEADGGTETQYF
clone_size: NA; d_call: NA; j_call: TRBJ1-1; v_call: TRBV5-1; cdr3_nt: TGCGCCAGCAGCTACCTTCGGCAGGGGTTGAACACTGAAGCTTTCTTT; cdr3_aa: CASSYLRQGLNTEAFF
clone_size: NA; d_call: NA; j_call: TRBJ2-2; v_call: TRBV20-1; cdr3_nt: TGCAGTGCTAGAACCGGGGAGCTGTTTTTT; cdr3_aa: CSARTGELFF
clone_size: few; d_call: NA; j_call: TRBJ1-2; v_call: TRBV2; cdr3_nt: TGTGCCAGCGTTCGGCAATTCAGGGAAATCTATGGCTACACCTTC; cdr3_aa: CASVRQFREIYGYTF
clone_size: few; d_call: NA; j_call: TRBJ2-1; v_call: TRBV6-1; cdr3_nt: TGTGCCACCTTAGGGACAACCTATGAGCAGTTCTTC; cdr3_aa: CATLGTTYEQFF
clone_size: NA; d_call: NA; j_call: TRBJ1-3; v_call: TRBV7-9; cdr3_nt: TGTGCCAGCAGCTTAGTAAGGGGAAACACCATATATTTT; cdr3_aa: CASSLVRGNTIYF
clone_size: NA; d_call: TRBD2; j_call: TRBJ2-7; v_call: TRBV4-2; cdr3_nt: TGTGCCAGCAGCCGGACTAGCGGGAGTTACGAGCAGTACTTC; cdr3_aa: CASSRTSGSYEQYF
clone_size: NA; d_call: NA; j_call: TRBJ2-1; v_call: TRBV10-1; cdr3_nt: TGCGCCAGCAGTGAGTCCTGGTTAGGTGAGCAGTTCTTC; cdr3_aa: CASSESWLGEQFF
clone_size: NA; d_call: NA; j_call: TRBJ1-1; v_call: TRBV5-5; cdr3_nt: TGTGCCAGCAGCTTACTTACAGGGTCGGACACTGAAGCTTTCTTT; cdr3_aa: CASSLLTGSDTEAFF
clone_size: few; d_call: TRBD2; j_call: TRBJ2-1; v_call: TRBV12-5; cdr3_nt: TGTGCTAGTGGGCTTAATAGCGGGAGAAATGAGCAGTTCTTC; cdr3_aa: CASGLNSGRNEQFF
clone_size: NA; d_call: NA; j_call: TRBJ2-5; v_call: TRBV10-3; cdr3_nt: TGTGCCATCAGTGAGTCGGCGGGGCCAGAGACCCAGTACTTC; cdr3_aa: CAISESAGPETQYF
clone_size: NA; d_call: NA; j_call: TRBJ2-7; v_call: TRBV30; cdr3_nt: TGTGCCTGGGAGGGGAGGTCCTACGAGCAGTACTTC; cdr3_aa: CAWEGRSYEQYF
clone_size: NA; d_call: TRBD1; j_call: TRBJ2-2; v_call: TRBV6-1; cdr3_nt: TGTGCCAGCAGTGACCTGCGGGACAGGGGTCATACCGGGGAGCTGTTTTTT; cdr3_aa: CASSDLRDRGHTGELFF
clone_size: NA; d_call: NA; j_call: TRBJ2-3; v_call: TRBV7-8; cdr3_nt: TGTGCCAGCAGCTTTAACAGGGATACGCAGTATTTT; cdr3_aa: CASSFNRDTQYF
clone_size: once; d_call: TRBD2; j_call: TRBJ2-5; v_call: TRBV11-1; cdr3_nt: TGTGCCAGCAGCTTTCTGGGTAGCGGGTGGGAGACCCAGTACTTC; cdr3_aa: CASSFLGSGWETQYF
clone_size: NA; d_call: TRBD2; j_call: TRBJ2-3; v_call: TRBV28; cdr3_nt: TGTGCCAGCATCAGCGGGAGTGGGCATGCGCAGTATTTT; cdr3_aa: CASISGSGHAQYF
clone_size: NA; d_call: TRBD2; j_call: TRBJ2-7; v_call: TRBV19; cdr3_nt: TGTGCCAATCGATTTGAAGTGGATAGCGGGAGGGTATTGGCGATTGCCCCCTACGAGCAGTACTTC; cdr3_aa: CANRFEVDSGRVLAIAPYEQYF
clone_size: NA; d_call: NA; j_call: TRBJ1-5; v_call: TRBV28; cdr3_nt: TGTGCCAGCAGTTTAGGCTTCAATCAGCCCCAGCATTTT; cdr3_aa: CASSLGFNQPQHF
clone_size: NA; d_call: NA; j_call: TRBJ2-6; v_call: TRBV19; cdr3_nt: TGTGCCAGTGCCCCTGAGGACTCTGGGGCCAACGTCCTGACTTTC; cdr3_aa: CASAPEDSGANVLTF
clone_size: NA; d_call: NA; j_call: TRBJ1-4; v_call: TRBV7-2; cdr3_nt: TGTGCCAGCAGCCCAGGACCGTCAACTAATGAAAAACTGTTTTTT; cdr3_aa: CASSPGPSTNEKLFF
clone_size: once; d_call: NA; j_call: TRBJ1-1; v_call: TRBV18; cdr3_nt: TGTGCCAGCTCACCAGGTCGAAGGGGGGGGATGAACACTGAAGCTTTCTTT; cdr3_aa: CASSPGRRGGMNTEAFF
clone_size: NA; d_call: NA; j_call: TRBJ1-4; v_call: TRBV6-1; cdr3_nt: TGTGCCATCTTGAGTGGACCCGGGAGGGAAAAACTGTTTTTT; cdr3_aa: CAILSGPGREKLFF
clone_size: NA; d_call: TRBD2; j_call: TRBJ2-1; v_call: TRBV9; cdr3_nt: TGTGCCAGCAGCCAGGGGAGCGGGAGTGCCTACAATGAGCAGTTCTTC; cdr3_aa: CASSQGSGSAYNEQFF
clone_size: once; d_call: TRBD2; j_call: TRBJ2-7; v_call: TRBV7-6; cdr3_nt: TGTGCCAGCAGCTATGGGACTAGCGGGAGGTACGAGCAGTACTTC; cdr3_aa: CASSYGTSGRYEQYF
clone_size: NA; d_call: NA; j_call: TRBJ2-2; v_call: TRBV5-6; cdr3_nt: TGTGCCAGCAGCCCAAGGACACATCTTACTTTCACCGGGGAGCTGTTTTTT; cdr3_aa: CASSPRTHLTFTGELFF
clone_size: NA; d_call: NA; j_call: TRBJ2-3; v_call: TRBV10-3; cdr3_nt: TGTGCCATCAGTGAGTCCGGCAGGGGTGACACAGATACGCAGTATTTT; cdr3_aa: CAISESGRGDTDTQYF
clone_size: NA; d_call: NA; j_call: TRBJ1-1; v_call: TRBV27; cdr3_nt: TGTGCCAGCAGTTCCGGGACCCTTATGAACACTGAAGCTTTCTTT; cdr3_aa: CASSSGTLMNTEAFF
clone_size: NA; d_call: TRBD1; j_call: TRBJ1-2; v_call: TRBV30; cdr3_nt: TGTGCCTGGAGTGTAGGGCTACAGGGGGCGGGCTACACCTTC; cdr3_aa: CAWSVGLQGAGYTF
clone_size: NA; d_call: TRBD2; j_call: TRBJ2-7; v_call: TRBV6-5; cdr3_nt: TGTGCCAGCAGTTCGTCTACTAGCGGAGCCTTAGAGCAGTACTTC; cdr3_aa: CASSSSTSGALEQYF
clone_size: few; d_call: TRBD1; j_call: TRBJ1-2; v_call: TRBV30; cdr3_nt: TGTGCCTGGGACAGGGGGATAGGAGGCTACACCTTC; cdr3_aa: CAWDRGIGGYTF
clone_size: NA; d_call: NA; j_call: TRBJ2-7; v_call: TRBV2; cdr3_nt: TGTGCCAGCACCCCGGACTACCCCGGGCAGTACTTC; cdr3_aa: CASTPDYPGQYF
clone_size: NA; d_call: NA; j_call: TRBJ2-3; v_call: TRBV5-4; cdr3_nt: TGTGCCAGCAGCTTGGGCGGGACAGATACGCAGTATTTT; cdr3_aa: CASSLGGTDTQYF
clone_size: NA; d_call: NA; j_call: TRBJ1-2; v_call: TRBV15; cdr3_nt: TGTGCCACCAGCAGGGACCACTATGGCTACACCTTC; cdr3_aa: CATSRDHYGYTF
clone_size: NA; d_call: TRBD2; j_call: TRBJ2-1; v_call: TRBV9; cdr3_nt: TGTGCCAGCAGCCCGCTGTCGCTAGCGGGTCACAATGAGCAGTTCTTC; cdr3_aa: CASSPLSLAGHNEQFF
clone_size: NA; d_call: TRBD1; j_call: TRBJ1-3; v_call: TRBV6-5; cdr3_nt: TGTGCCAGCAGTTACTCACGGACAGGTGGAAACACCATATATTTT; cdr3_aa: CASSYSRTGGNTIYF
clone_size: medium-sized; d_call: TRBD1; j_call: TRBJ2-7; v_call: TRBV2; cdr3_nt: TGTGCCAGCAGCAGGACAGGTTACGAGCAGTACTTC; cdr3_aa: CASSRTGYEQYF
clone_size: NA; d_call: NA; j_call: TRBJ2-7; v_call: TRBV11-3; cdr3_nt: TGTGCCAGCAGCTTGTCGGGAGCTCGCCACGAGCAGTACTTC; cdr3_aa: CASSLSGARHEQYF
clone_size: NA; d_call: TRBD2; j_call: TRBJ2-3; v_call: TRBV10-3; cdr3_nt: TGTGCCATCAGGGCACCGACTAGCGGGGGTAGCACAGATACGCAGTATTTT; cdr3_aa: CAIRAPTSGGSTDTQYF
clone_size: once; d_call: NA; j_call: TRBJ2-7; v_call: TRBV11-3; cdr3_nt: TGTGCCAGCAGCTTAGGCGTCTACGAGCAGTACTTC; cdr3_aa: CASSLGVYEQYF
clone_size: NA; d_call: NA; j_call: TRBJ2-1; v_call: TRBV7-2; cdr3_nt: TGTGCCAGCAGCTTGGGATACTACAATGAGCAGTTCTTC; cdr3_aa: CASSLGYYNEQFF
clone_size: NA; d_call: NA; j_call: TRBJ1-2; v_call: TRBV6-5; cdr3_nt: TGTGCCAGCAGTTACTTACAGGGCAACTATGGCTACACCTTC; cdr3_aa: CASSYLQGNYGYTF
clone_size: NA; d_call: TRBD1; j_call: TRBJ2-1; v_call: TRBV11-3; cdr3_nt: TGTGCCAGCAGCTCCTCGACAGGGGTAGTGATAAATGAGCAGTTCTTC; cdr3_aa: CASSSSTGVVINEQFF
clone_size: NA; d_call: TRBD1; j_call: TRBJ1-2; v_call: TRBV30; cdr3_nt: TGTGCCTGGAGTGTCACAGGGGGCGCGGGCTACACCTTC; cdr3_aa: CAWSVTGGAGYTF
clone_size: NA; d_call: NA; j_call: TRBJ2-2; v_call: TRBV4-1; cdr3_nt: TGCGCCAGCAGAAGCGTTGCCGGGGAGCTGTTTTTT; cdr3_aa: CASRSVAGELFF
clone_size: NA; d_call: NA; j_call: TRBJ1-3; v_call: TRBV10-3; cdr3_nt: TGTGCCATCAGACGAACCGGAAGCTCTGGAAACACCATATATTTT; cdr3_aa: CAIRRTGSSGNTIYF
clone_size: NA; d_call: NA; j_call: TRBJ1-2; v_call: TRBV28; cdr3_nt: TGTGCCAGCAGTTCGGGGAGCGGGGGGTTTTACTATGGCTACACCTTC; cdr3_aa: CASSSGSGGFYYGYTF
clone_size: once; d_call: NA; j_call: TRBJ1-1; v_call: TRBV6-6; cdr3_nt: TGTGCCAGCAGTGAGGATTTTAGCACTGAAGCTTTCTTT; cdr3_aa: CASSEDFSTEAFF
clone_size: NA; d_call: TRBD2; j_call: TRBJ2-7; v_call: TRBV7-9; cdr3_nt: TGTGCCAGCAGCCCCTACGGGGGGACCTACGAGCAGTACTTC; cdr3_aa: CASSPYGGTYEQYF
clone_size: NA; d_call: NA; j_call: TRBJ1-1; v_call: TRBV6-6; cdr3_nt: TGTGCCAGCAGTCGAGACAGGACGGGCACTGAAGCTTTCTTT; cdr3_aa: CASSRDRTGTEAFF
clone_size: few; d_call: TRBD1; j_call: TRBJ1-2; v_call: TRBV5-5; cdr3_nt: TGTGCCAGCAGCTTCGGGACAGGAATTGGCTACACCTTC; cdr3_aa: CASSFGTGIGYTF
clone_size: NA; d_call: NA; j_call: TRBJ2-2; v_call: TRBV7-2; cdr3_nt: TGTGCCAGCAGCCCCGGGGGTCGGGGAAACACCGGGGAGCTGTTTTTT; cdr3_aa: CASSPGGRGNTGELFF